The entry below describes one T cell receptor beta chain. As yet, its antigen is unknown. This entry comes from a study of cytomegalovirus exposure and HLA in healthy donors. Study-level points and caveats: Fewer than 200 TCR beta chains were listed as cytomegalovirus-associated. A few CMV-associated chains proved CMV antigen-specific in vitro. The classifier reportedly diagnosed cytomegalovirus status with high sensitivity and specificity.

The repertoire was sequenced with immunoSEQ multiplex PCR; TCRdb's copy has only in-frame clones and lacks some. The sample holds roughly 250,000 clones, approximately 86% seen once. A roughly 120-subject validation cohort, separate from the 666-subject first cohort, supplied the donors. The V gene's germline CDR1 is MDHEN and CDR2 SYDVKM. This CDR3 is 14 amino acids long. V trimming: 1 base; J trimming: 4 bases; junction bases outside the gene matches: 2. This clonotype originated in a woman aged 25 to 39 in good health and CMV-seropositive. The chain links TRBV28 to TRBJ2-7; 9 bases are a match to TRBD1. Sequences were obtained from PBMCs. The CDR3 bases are TGTGCCAGCAGTTTATTCGACAGGGGGTACGAGCAGTACTTC. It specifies CASSLFDRGYEQYF.